Given below is one T cell receptor beta chain in context. Primers included in the PCR were 60 Vbeta and 13 Jbeta primers. The protocol was immunoSEQ multiplex PCR, while the TCRdb copy is restricted to in-frame clones and leaves out a portion. The sample carries around 280,000 clones, approximately 90% recorded once. This sample is part of a study of cytomegalovirus exposure and HLA in healthy donors. Germline lookup yields CDR1 SGHRS and CDR2 YFSETQ. This CDR3 contains 11 residues. V lost 5 bases to trimming and J lost 3 bases, with 6 bases between them. The V gene is TRBV5-1, the J gene TRBJ2-7, with a weak D call TRBD1 (5 bases). The receptor was derived from a woman aged 18-35 years in good health and CMV-seronegative. Sequencing was performed on PBMCs. CDR3: CASRDNYEQYF. CDR3 in DNA: TGCGCCAGCAGGGACAACTACGAGCAGTACTTC.